This T cell receptor (beta chain) was captured in a study of cytomegalovirus exposure and HLA in healthy donors. About this clone: The antigen is undetermined.

Study-wide points: Cytomegalovirus-associated status was assigned to more than 150 TCR beta chains.

CDR1 MNHNS and CDR2 SASEGT come from the germline V gene. This CDR3 is 15 amino acids long. V shed 5 bases and J shed 1 base, with 14 bases lying between them. Primers: 60 Vbeta forward and 13 Jbeta reverse. The assay was immunoSEQ multiplex PCR, and TCRdb's table has in-frame clones only and misses some. This table has about 130,000 clones, roughly 84% appearing once. J is TRBJ1-2 and V is TRBV6-1; perhaps TRBD1 as D (6 bases). Sequenced input: PBMCs. This sequence originates from a woman in her late teens or twenties in good health and CMV-seropositive. The CDR3 DNA follows: TGTGCCAGCAGTCTAGACCACAGGGATAACTATGGCTACACCTTC. Its protein is CASSLDHRDNYGYTF.